This TCR beta chain was captured in a study of blood T cell repertoires in COVID-19. Using immunoSEQ multiplex PCR, the repertoire was profiled, and TCRdb retains in-frame clones only, with some absent. The sample includes 20,000 to 25,000 clones, around 90% of them seen just once. V was trimmed by 0 bases and J by 2 bases, leaving 5 bases between them. CDR1 MNHEY and CDR2 SVGAGI come from the germline V gene. This CDR3 contains 13 residues. The chain carries TRBV6-5 and TRBJ2-7; D is unresolved. Sequenced input: peripheral blood. This sequence originates from a woman in her 70s with active COVID-19. CDR3 bases: TGTGCCAGCAGTTACTCCCCAGCCTACGAGCAGTACTTC. As protein: CASSYSPAYEQYF.